This paragraph covers one T cell receptor beta chain sequence. This specimen comes from a study of patients and donors after allogeneic stem cell transplantation. In germline, CDR1 is DFQATT, CDR2 SNEGSKA (reference sequence). CDR3 length: 15 residues. With 4 bases clipped from V and 2 bases from J, the junction kept 6 bases outside the gene matches. Using its own MiXCR run on the RT-PCR reads, TCRdb lists one record per CDR3 protein. The sample has about 90,000 distinct CDR3 sequences; 48% are singletons. The source material was blood, either unsorted or a sorted T cell fraction (not recorded which). The chain uses TRBV20-1 and TRBJ2-7; 12 bases fit TRBD2. This TCR derives from a human donor who was either an allogeneic HSCT recipient or a stem cell or donor lymphocyte infusion donor (not recorded which). It is not recorded whose cells these are; they may come from a transplant donor. The CDR3 coding sequence is TGCAGTGCTAATCCCCCTAGCGGGAGGGCCTACGAGCAGTACTTC. It encodes CSANPPSGRAYEQYF.